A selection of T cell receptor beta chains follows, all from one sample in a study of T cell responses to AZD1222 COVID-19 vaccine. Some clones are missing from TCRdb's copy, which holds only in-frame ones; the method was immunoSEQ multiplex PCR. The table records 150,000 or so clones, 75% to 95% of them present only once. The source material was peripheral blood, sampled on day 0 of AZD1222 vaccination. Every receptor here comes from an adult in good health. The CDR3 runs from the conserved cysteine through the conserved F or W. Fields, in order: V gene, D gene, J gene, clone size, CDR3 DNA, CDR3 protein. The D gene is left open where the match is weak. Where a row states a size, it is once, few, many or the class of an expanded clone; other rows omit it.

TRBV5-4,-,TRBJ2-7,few,TGTGCCAGCAGCTTGGCGGACTTGGGCGAGCAGTACTTC,CASSLADLGEQYF
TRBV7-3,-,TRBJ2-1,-,TGTGCCAGCAGCCCACCCGTAGGAACAAGCTCCTACAATGAGCAGTTCTTC,CASSPPVGTSSYNEQFF
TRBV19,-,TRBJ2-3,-,TGTGCCAGTAGTCCCGAACATCTTTCTAGCACAGATACGCAGTATTTT,CASSPEHLSSTDTQYF
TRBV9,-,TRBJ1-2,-,TGTGCCAGCAGCGTAGGCAGGGTAAACTATGGCTACACCTTC,CASSVGRVNYGYTF
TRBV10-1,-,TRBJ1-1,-,TGCGCCAGCAGTGAGTCTGCTTCCGCGGGCGGCACTGAAGCTTTCTTT,CASSESASAGGTEAFF
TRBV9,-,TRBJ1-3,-,TGTGCCAGCAGCGTGGCGTCCCTCGCGGCGGGAAACACCATATATTTT,CASSVASLAAGNTIYF
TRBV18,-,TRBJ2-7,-,TGTGCCAGCTCACTAGGACACCCCCGCGAGCAGTACTTC,CASSLGHPREQYF
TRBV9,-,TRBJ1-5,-,TGTGCCAGCAGCGAGGCGGAGAATCAGCCCCAGCATTTT,CASSEAENQPQHF
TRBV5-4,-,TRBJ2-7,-,TGTGCCAGCAGCTTGACGGGGGTAAACTACGAGCAGTACTTC,CASSLTGVNYEQYF
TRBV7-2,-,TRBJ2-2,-,TGTGCCAGCAGCTACCTGGGGGTGGACACCGGGGAGCTGTTTTTT,CASSYLGVDTGELFF
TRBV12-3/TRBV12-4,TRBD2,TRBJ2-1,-,TGTGCCAGCAGGGGGACTAGCGGGAGGAAGCAGTTCTTC,CASRGTSGRKQFF
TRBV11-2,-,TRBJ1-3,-,TGTGCCAGCAGCTCGGGTTACGGGGGTAGAAACACCATATATTTT,CASSSGYGGRNTIYF
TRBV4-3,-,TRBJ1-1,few,TGCGCCAGCAGCCGGTACTCAGGGTTCCCTGAAGCTTTCTTT,CASSRYSGFPEAFF
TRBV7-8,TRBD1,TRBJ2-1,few,TGTGCCAGCAGCCGATCGACAGGGTTCAATGAGCAGTTCTTC,CASSRSTGFNEQFF
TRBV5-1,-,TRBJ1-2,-,TGCGCCAGCAGGAAGGAGCGGCAGAGCTACACCTTC,CASRKERQSYTF
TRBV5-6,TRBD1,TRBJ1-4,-,TGTGCCAGCAGCATAACCCAGGGGGCGCTGGGGGAAAAACTGTTTTTT,CASSITQGALGEKLFF
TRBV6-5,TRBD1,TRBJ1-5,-,TGTGCCAGCAGTCTAGACAGGGGAGGACAGCCCCAGCATTTT,CASSLDRGGQPQHF
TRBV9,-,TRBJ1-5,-,TGTGCCAGCAGCGTATCAGGCCTTAGCAATCAGCCCCAGCATTTT,CASSVSGLSNQPQHF
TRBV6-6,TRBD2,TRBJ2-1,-,TGTGCCAGCAGCCGAGTTAGCGGGATCGTCAACAATGAGCAGTTCTTC,CASSRVSGIVNNEQFF
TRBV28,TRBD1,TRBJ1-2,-,TGTGCCAGCAGTTTACAGACAGGGACGGGCTATGGCTACACCTTC,CASSLQTGTGYGYTF
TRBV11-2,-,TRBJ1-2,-,TGTGCCAGCAGCTTAGATAGGACAGACAACTATGGCTACACCTTC,CASSLDRTDNYGYTF
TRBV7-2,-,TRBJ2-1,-,TGTGCCAGCAGCTTGGTTGTGGGCGGGGCAAACAATGAGCAGTTCTTC,CASSLVVGGANNEQFF
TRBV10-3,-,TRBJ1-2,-,TGTGCCACAAGGCCTGGGACGGACACTAACTATGGCTACACCTTC,CATRPGTDTNYGYTF
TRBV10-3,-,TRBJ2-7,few,TGTGCCATCGCGGAGGGTCCCTCCTACGAGCAGTACTTC,CAIAEGPSYEQYF
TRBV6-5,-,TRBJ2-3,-,TGTGCCAGCAGCCGGACAGACGGCACAGATACGCAGTATTTT,CASSRTDGTDTQYF
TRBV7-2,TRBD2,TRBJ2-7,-,TGTGCCAGCAGCCCCCATAGCGGGAGCGGAGCCTACGAGCAGTACTTC,CASSPHSGSGAYEQYF
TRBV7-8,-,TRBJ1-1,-,TGTGCCAGCAGCTCGGGACCGCCAGTACCTGAAGCTTTCTTT,CASSSGPPVPEAFF
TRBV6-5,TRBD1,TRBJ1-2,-,TGTGCCAGCAGTTACTCTCGACAGGGGAGAGGCTACACCTTC,CASSYSRQGRGYTF
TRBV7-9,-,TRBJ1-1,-,TGTGCCAGCAGCTTACGGGTGGGGGTGGATGAAGCTTTCTTT,CASSLRVGVDEAFF
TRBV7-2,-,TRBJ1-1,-,TGTGCCAGCAGCTCTCCCGACATGGGAGGAACTGAAGCTTTCTTT,CASSSPDMGGTEAFF
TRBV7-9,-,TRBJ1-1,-,TGTGCCAGCAGCTCCTTTAGACGCACTGAAGCTTTCTTT,CASSSFRRTEAFF
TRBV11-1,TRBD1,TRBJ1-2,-,TGTGCCAGCAGCTCCCCGGGACAGGGGGCGAGGGGCTACACCTTC,CASSSPGQGARGYTF
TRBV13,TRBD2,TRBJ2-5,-,TGTGCCAGCAGCGCGGTGGGGCTAGCGGATCAAGAGACCCAGTACTTC,CASSAVGLADQETQYF
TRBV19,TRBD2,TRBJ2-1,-,TGTGCCAGTAGTATTGAGTTCGGCGGGAGTGTTCGCCATGAGCAGTTCTTC,CASSIEFGGSVRHEQFF
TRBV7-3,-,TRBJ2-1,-,TGTGCCAGCAGCTTATTTCCGGGAGAGTTCAATGAGCAGTTCTTC,CASSLFPGEFNEQFF
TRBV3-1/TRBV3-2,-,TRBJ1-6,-,TGTGCCAGCACTATGCAGGTTAATTCACCCCTCCACTTT,CASTMQVNSPLHF
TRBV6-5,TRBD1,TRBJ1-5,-,TGTGCCAGCAGTCAACTACAGGGGCCCAATCAGCCCCAGCATTTT,CASSQLQGPNQPQHF
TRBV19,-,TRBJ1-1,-,TGTGCCAGTAGTCCCCAGGGGCGGGGGGACACTGAAGCTTTCTTT,CASSPQGRGDTEAFF
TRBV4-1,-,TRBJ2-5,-,TGCGCCAGCAGCCAAGATCTAGGTTCAAAGAGACAAGAGACCCAGTACTTC,CASSQDLGSKRQETQYF
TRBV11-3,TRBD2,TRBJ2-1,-,TGTGCCAGCAGCTCGGCGGGAGGGTCCTACAATGAGCAGTTCTTC,CASSSAGGSYNEQFF
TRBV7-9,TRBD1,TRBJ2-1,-,TGTGCCAGCAGCATCCCGGGACAGGGGAATGAGCAGTTCTTC,CASSIPGQGNEQFF
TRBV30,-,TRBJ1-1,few,TGTGCCCCCCTCGGGACAGAAGCTTTCTTT,CAPLGTEAFF
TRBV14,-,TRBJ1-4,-,TGTGCCAGCAGCCAAGTTGGGGCCCCTAATGAAAAACTGTTTTTT,CASSQVGAPNEKLFF
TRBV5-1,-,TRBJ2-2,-,TGCGCCAGCAGCTTAGGGGGAACCGGGGAGCTGTTTTTT,CASSLGGTGELFF
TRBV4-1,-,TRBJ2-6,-,TGCGCCAGCAGCCAAGAGGGCTCTGGGGCCAACGTCCTGACTTTC,CASSQEGSGANVLTF
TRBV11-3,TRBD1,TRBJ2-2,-,TGTGCCAGCAGCTTAGAAGGGACAGGGGCGCGCGGGGAGCTGTTTTTT,CASSLEGTGARGELFF
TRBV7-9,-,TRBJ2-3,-,TGTGCCAGCAGCTCGCTGACTAGTTCTAGCACAGATACGCAGTATTTT,CASSSLTSSSTDTQYF
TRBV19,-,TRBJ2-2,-,TGTGCCAGCCATACGAGAAACACCGGGGAGCTGTTTTTT,CASHTRNTGELFF
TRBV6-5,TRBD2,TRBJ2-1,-,TGTGCCAGCAGTTACGGGACTAGCGGGGAACTCAATGAGCAGTTCTTC,CASSYGTSGELNEQFF
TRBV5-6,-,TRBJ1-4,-,TGTGCCAGCAGCTTTACCGGGATTAATGAAAAACTGTTTTTT,CASSFTGINEKLFF
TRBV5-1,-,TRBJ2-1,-,TGCGCCAGCAGCTTGGTCCCGGGGTTGTCGAATGAGCAGTTCTTC,CASSLVPGLSNEQFF
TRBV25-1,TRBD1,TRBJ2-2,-,TGTGCCAGCAGGGGACAGGGGGACGGCGGGGAGCTGTTTTTT,CASRGQGDGGELFF
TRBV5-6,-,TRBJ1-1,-,TGTGCCAGCAGCTTGGTTGTTACTGAAGCTTTCTTT,CASSLVVTEAFF
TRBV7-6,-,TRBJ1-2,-,TGTGCCAGCAGCTCGTGGGCCGGTGCGGACTATGGCTACACCTTC,CASSSWAGADYGYTF
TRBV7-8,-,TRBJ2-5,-,TGTGCCAGCAGCTTCGTAATGGAGACCCAGTACTTC,CASSFVMETQYF
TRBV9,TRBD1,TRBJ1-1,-,TGTGCCAGCAGCGCCGGGACAGGGAAAGGACACACTGAAGCTTTCTTT,CASSAGTGKGHTEAFF
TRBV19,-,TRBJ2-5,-,TGTGCCAGTAGCCCCGGGTGGAGCGCTAAAGGGGAGACCCAGTACTTC,CASSPGWSAKGETQYF